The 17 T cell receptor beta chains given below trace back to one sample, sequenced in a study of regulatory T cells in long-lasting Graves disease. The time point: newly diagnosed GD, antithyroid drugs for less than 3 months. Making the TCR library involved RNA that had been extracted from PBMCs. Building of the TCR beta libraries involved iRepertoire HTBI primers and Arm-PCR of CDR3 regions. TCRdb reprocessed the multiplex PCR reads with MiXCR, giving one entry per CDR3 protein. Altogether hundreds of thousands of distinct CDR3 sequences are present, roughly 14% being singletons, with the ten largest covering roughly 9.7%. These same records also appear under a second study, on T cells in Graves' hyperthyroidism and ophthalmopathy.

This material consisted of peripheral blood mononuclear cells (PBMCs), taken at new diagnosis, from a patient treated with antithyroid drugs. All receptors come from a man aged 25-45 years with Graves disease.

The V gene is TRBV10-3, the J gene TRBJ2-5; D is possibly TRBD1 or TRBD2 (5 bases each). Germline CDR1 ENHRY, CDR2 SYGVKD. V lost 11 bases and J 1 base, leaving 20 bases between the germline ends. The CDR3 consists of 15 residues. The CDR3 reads CAANGASGPQETQYF. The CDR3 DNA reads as TGTGCCGCGAACGGGGCCTCAGGGCCCCAAGAGACCCAGTACTTC.

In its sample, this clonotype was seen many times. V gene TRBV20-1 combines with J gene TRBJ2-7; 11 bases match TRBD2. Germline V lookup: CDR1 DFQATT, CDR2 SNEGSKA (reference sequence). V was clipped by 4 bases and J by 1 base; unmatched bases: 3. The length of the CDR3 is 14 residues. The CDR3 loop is CSATGTSGSYEQYF. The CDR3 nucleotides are TGCAGTGCTACGGGGACTAGCGGATCCTACGAGCAGTACTTC.

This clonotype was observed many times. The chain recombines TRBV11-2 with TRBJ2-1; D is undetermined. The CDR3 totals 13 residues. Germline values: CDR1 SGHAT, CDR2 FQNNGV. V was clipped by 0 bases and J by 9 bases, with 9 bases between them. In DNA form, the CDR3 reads TGTGCCAGCAGCTTAGATTTTAGTGGTGAGCAGTTCTTC. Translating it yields CASSLDFSGEQFF.

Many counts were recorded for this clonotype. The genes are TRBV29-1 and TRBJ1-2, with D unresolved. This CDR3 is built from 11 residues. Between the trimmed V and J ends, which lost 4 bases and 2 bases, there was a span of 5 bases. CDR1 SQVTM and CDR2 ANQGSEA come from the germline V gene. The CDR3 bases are TGCAGCGTTGGTGTAAACTATGGCTACACCTTC. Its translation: CSVGVNYGYTF.

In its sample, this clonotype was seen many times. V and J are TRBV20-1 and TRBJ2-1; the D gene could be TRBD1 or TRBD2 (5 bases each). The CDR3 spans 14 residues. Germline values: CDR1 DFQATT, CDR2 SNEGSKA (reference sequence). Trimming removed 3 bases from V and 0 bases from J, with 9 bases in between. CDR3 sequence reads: CSARGESSYNEQFF. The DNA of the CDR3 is TGCAGTGCTAGGGGGGAGAGCTCCTACAATGAGCAGTTCTTC.

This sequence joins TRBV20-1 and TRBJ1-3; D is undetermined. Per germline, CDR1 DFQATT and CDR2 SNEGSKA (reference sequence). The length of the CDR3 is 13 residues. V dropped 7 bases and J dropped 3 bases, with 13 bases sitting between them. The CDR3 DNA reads TGCAGTGGAATAGACATGGATGGAAACACCATATATTTT. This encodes CSGIDMDGNTIYF.

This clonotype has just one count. CDR3 region: CATQSVFRGYTF. The CDR3 nucleotides read TGTGCCACCCAGTCGGTATTCAGGGGCTACACCTTC. The rearrangement links TRBV6-1 to TRBJ1-2, with D unresolved. CDR3 size: 12 residues. The ends were cut back, 10 bases at V and 8 bases at J, with 17 bases in the middle. Germline loops: CDR1 MNHNS, CDR2 SASEGT.

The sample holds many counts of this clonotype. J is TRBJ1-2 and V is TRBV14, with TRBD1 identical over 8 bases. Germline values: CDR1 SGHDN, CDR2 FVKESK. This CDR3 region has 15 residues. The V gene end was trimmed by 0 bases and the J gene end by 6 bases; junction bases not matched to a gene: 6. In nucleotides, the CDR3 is TGTGCCAGCAGCCAAGACGGACAGGGCTACGATGGCTACACCTTC. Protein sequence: CASSQDGQGYDGYTF.

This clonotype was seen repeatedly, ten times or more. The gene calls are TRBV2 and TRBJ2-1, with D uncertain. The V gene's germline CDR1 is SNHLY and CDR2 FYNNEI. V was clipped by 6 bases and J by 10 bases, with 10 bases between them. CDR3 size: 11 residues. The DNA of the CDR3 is TGTGCCAGCAGCAACCACCCCGAGCAGTTCTTC. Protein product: CASSNHPEQFF.

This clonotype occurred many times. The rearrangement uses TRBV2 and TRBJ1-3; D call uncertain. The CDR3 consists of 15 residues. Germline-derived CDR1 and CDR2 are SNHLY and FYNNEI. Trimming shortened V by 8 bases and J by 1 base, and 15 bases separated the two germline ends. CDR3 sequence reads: CASSARGSSGNTIYF. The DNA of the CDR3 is TGTGCCAGCTCAGCCCGCGGGTCATCTGGAAACACCATATATTTT.

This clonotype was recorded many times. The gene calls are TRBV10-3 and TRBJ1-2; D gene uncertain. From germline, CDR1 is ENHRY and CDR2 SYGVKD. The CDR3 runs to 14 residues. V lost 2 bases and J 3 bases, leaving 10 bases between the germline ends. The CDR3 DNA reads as TGTGCCATCAGTGAGCCAGGTGTGCACTATGGCTACACCTTC. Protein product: CAISEPGVHYGYTF.

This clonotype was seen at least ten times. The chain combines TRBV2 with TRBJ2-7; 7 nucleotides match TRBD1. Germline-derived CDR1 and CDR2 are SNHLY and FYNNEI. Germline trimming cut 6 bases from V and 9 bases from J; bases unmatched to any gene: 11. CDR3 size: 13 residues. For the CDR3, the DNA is TGTGCCAGCAGGCTGACAGGGCCGCCGGGGCAGTACTTC. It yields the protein CASRLTGPPGQYF.

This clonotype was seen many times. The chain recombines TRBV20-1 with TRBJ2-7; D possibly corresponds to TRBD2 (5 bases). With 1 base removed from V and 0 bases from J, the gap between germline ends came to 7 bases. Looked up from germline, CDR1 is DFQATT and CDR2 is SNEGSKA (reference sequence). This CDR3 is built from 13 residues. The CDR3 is CSARVDSSYEQYF. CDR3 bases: TGCAGTGCTAGAGTGGACTCCTCCTACGAGCAGTACTTC.

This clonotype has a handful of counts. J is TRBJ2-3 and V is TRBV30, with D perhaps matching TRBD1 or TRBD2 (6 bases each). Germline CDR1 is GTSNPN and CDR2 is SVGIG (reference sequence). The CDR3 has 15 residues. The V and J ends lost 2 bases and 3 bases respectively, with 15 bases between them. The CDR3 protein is CAWSWGERGTDTQYF. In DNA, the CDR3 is TGTGCCTGGAGTTGGGGGGAGAGGGGGACAGATACGCAGTATTTT.

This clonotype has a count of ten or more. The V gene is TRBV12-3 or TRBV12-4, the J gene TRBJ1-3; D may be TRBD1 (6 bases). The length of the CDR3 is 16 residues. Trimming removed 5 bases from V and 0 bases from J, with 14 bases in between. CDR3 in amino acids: CASSRQATSSGNTIYF. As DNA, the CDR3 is TGTGCCAGCAGTCGACAGGCGACCAGCTCTGGAAACACCATATATTTT.

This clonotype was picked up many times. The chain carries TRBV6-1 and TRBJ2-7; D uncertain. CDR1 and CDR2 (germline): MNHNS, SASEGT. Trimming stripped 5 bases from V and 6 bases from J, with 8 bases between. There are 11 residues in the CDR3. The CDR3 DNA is TGTGCCAGCAGTCGTCAAGGCGAGCAGTACTTC. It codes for CASSRQGEQYF.

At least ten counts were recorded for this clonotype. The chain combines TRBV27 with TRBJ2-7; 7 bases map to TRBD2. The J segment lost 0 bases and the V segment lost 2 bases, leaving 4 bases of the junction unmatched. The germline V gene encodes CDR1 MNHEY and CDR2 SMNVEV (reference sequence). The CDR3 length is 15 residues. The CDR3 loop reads CASSLVAGYSYEQYF. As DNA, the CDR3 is TGTGCCAGCAGTTTAGTAGCGGGCTACTCCTACGAGCAGTACTTC.